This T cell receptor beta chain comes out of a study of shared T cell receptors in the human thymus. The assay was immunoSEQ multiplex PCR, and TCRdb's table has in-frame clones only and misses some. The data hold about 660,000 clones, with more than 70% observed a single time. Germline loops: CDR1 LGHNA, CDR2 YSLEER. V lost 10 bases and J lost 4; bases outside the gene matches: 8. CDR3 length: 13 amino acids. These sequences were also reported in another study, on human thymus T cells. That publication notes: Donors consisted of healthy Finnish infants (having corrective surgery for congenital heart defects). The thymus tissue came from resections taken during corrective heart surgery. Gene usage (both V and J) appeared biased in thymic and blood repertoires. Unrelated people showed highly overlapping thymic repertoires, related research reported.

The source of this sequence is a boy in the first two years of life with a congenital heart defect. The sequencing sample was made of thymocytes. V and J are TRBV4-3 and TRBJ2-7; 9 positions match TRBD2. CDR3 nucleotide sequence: TGCGCCACCAATAGCGGGAGTCTTTACGAGCAGTACTTC. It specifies CATNSGSLYEQYF.